In this sample, the clone carrying this TCR beta chain turned up once. Antigen unknown. This sample was included in a study of shared clonotypes between healthy human individuals. Study-level results: Non-shared clonotypes showed lower generation probabilities than clonotypes common to all four donors. Among the subsets, naive ones generally showed larger estimated richness than memory ones. About 5% was the fraction of naive CD4 clonotypes found shared across several donors.

The germline gives CDR1 LGHNA, CDR2 YNFKEQ. Trimming took 1 base from V and 6 from J; bases not matched to a gene: 7. This CDR3 region has 16 residues. Some clones are missing from TCRdb's copy, which holds only in-frame ones; the method was immunoSEQ multiplex PCR. The table lists about 640,000 clones, around 72% of them singletons. A CD45RA-negative memory subset and a CD45RA+ naive subset were separated from the CD4+ cells. This TCR derives from a woman aged 25 to 39 in good health. Sequences were obtained from memory CD4+ T cells sorted from blood. Subset noted: CD45RA-negative fraction. The chain uses TRBV4-2 and TRBJ2-1, with 9 bases that match TRBD2. The CDR3 here is CASSQVSAGGPNEQFF. As DNA, the CDR3 is TGTGCCAGCAGCCAAGTTTCAGCGGGAGGTCCCAATGAGCAGTTCTTC.